Here is one TCR beta chain with its context. This record comes from a study of technical replicates of blood from a handful of donors. Only in-frame clones appear in the TCRdb table, and some are missing; sequencing was by immunoSEQ multiplex PCR. The profile shows almost 65,000 clones, around 87% of them singletons. The junction had 8 bases not matched to a gene; V was cut back by 4 bases and J by 5 bases. This CDR3 region has 14 residues. The V gene's germline CDR1 is SGHDT and CDR2 YYEEEE. The receptor was derived from a human donor in good health. Some clones in this sample may be carry-over from other donors' samples. The sequencing sample was made of PBMCs. This rearrangement joins TRBV5-6 to TRBJ1-1; 7 nucleotides align to TRBD1. CDR3 residues: CASSERGGWTEAFF. In DNA, the CDR3 is TGTGCCAGCAGCGAACGAGGGGGCTGGACTGAAGCTTTCTTT.